Listed below are T cell receptor beta chains from one sample, sequenced in a study of CD8 T cells in Susac syndrome. TCRdb re-analysed the immunoSEQ multiplex PCR reads in MiXCR, keeping a single row per CDR3 protein. The data show 250,000 to 300,000 distinct CDR3 sequences, approximately 90% seen once. What was sequenced was CD8+ T cells from PBMCs. The receptor set was obtained from a human donor with multiple sclerosis. CDR3s include the opening cysteine and the closing phenylalanine or tryptophan. The D gene is left open where the match is weak. Expanded clones get a size class; other rows say once, few or many, or leave the size out.

V,J,D,size,DNA,CDR3
TRBV19,TRBJ2-2,NA,NA,TGTGCCAGTCGCATCTCCACCGGGCCTTTCACCGGGGAGCTGTTTTTT,CASRISTGPFTGELFF
TRBV7-2,TRBJ2-7,NA,once,TGTGCCAGCAGCCAGACTTATACCTACGAGCAGTACTTC,CASSQTYTYEQYF
TRBV27,TRBJ2-1,NA,NA,TGTGCCAGCAGTGACACGACGTCGGATGAGCAGTTCTTC,CASSDTTSDEQFF
TRBV4-1,TRBJ1-4,NA,NA,TGCGCCAGCAGCCAAGTTCCAGGGCCCCCTAATGAAAAACTGTTTTTT,CASSQVPGPPNEKLFF
TRBV7-3,TRBJ2-1,NA,NA,TGTGCCAGCAGCTCCGACCCCTCCTACAATGAGCAGTTCTTC,CASSSDPSYNEQFF
TRBV28,TRBJ2-3,NA,NA,TGTGCCAGCAGTTCCGAGACAGGGGAGGGGGCTAGCACAGATACGCAGTATTTT,CASSSETGEGASTDTQYF
TRBV14,TRBJ2-3,TRBD2,once,TGTGCCAGCAGCCAAGGGGTGCTAGCGGTAGATACGCAGTATTTT,CASSQGVLAVDTQYF
TRBV19,TRBJ2-1,NA,NA,TGTGCCAGTACCGACAGAGGGGCCCGGGCGGACGATGAGCAGTTCTTC,CASTDRGARADDEQFF
TRBV28,TRBJ2-7,NA,NA,TGTGCCAGCCGGGACCCAGCTTACGAGCAGTACTTC,CASRDPAYEQYF
TRBV12-3/TRBV12-4,TRBJ2-1,NA,NA,TGTGCCAGCCAAAAAGTGGCTGGCGTCAATGAGCAGTTCTTC,CASQKVAGVNEQFF
TRBV4-3,TRBJ2-3,TRBD2,NA,TGCGCCAGCAGCCAGGACGATCCGGGACTAGCAACAGATACGCAGTATTTT,CASSQDDPGLATDTQYF
TRBV28,TRBJ2-6,TRBD2,NA,TGTGCCAGCAGCTCCCGACTAGCGGCTGGGGCCAACGTCCTGACTTTC,CASSSRLAAGANVLTF
TRBV9,TRBJ2-7,TRBD2,NA,TGTGTCAGCAGCGCCGGACTAGCGGGATCTTACGAGCAGTACTTC,CVSSAGLAGSYEQYF
TRBV12-3/TRBV12-4,TRBJ1-4,NA,once,TGTGCCAGCAGTTCACGGGACCCTATGGCAGAAAAACTGTTTTTT,CASSSRDPMAEKLFF
TRBV13,TRBJ2-1,TRBD2,NA,TGTGCGACCACCACCGGGACTAGCGCCTACAATGAGCAGTTCTTC,CATTTGTSAYNEQFF